This T cell receptor beta chain was found in a study of shared clonotypes between healthy human individuals. Regarding the study as a whole: Researchers found naive subsets generally carried larger estimated richness than memory subsets.

Repertoires were generated with immunoSEQ multiplex PCR, while TCRdb's copy carries only in-frame clones and drops some. This sample has approximately 710,000 clones; about nine tenths occur once, and the top ten carry 34%. This CDR3 contains 15 residues. Per germline, CDR1 SGHTA and CDR2 FQGNSA. V lost 1 base and J lost 0, with 9 bases in between. A remark on this clone: Its specificity is not known.

This sequence joins TRBV7-2 and TRBJ1-1; D unresolved. The TCR comes from a man younger than 35 in good health. Some clones in this sample may be carry-over from other donors' samples. Source material: memory CD8+ T cells from PBMCs. Subset specified: CD45RO+ cells pooled with CCR7-negative TemRA cells. The CDR3 spells CASSLGIYLNTEAFF. CDR3 nucleotides: TGTGCCAGCAGCTTAGGAATCTACTTGAACACTGAAGCTTTCTTT.